This is a list of T cell receptor beta chains from one sample in a study of T cells after posttransplantation cyclophosphamide. Sequenced by immunoSEQ multiplex PCR; TCRdb stores in-frame clones only, minus some. The sample consists of about 66,000 clones, about 93% of them appearing once. The sample was PBMCs. The receptors derive from a young woman in good health and a related stem cell transplant donor. Each CDR3 is given with its conserved first and last residue. A D gene is named only where the DNA matches it firmly. The listing skips clone size in some rows; elsewhere it reads once, few, many or a size class.

CDR3 protein	CDR3 DNA	J gene	V gene	clone size	D gene
CASSPPLLSGNEQFF	TGCGCCAGCAGTCCTCCCCTTTTAAGCGGCAATGAGCAGTTCTTC	TRBJ2-1	TRBV5-1	-	-
CASSLYAGGHNEQFF	TGTGCCAGCAGCTTATATGCGGGGGGGCACAATGAGCAGTTCTTC	TRBJ2-1	TRBV7-3	once	TRBD2
CASSNLRQGPTGELFF	TGTGCCAGCAGCAACCTAAGACAGGGGCCCACCGGGGAGCTGTTTTTT	TRBJ2-2	TRBV7-9	-	TRBD1
CAWSGGTTEAFF	TGTGCCTGGAGTGGGGGGACCACTGAAGCTTTCTTT	TRBJ1-1	TRBV30	few	-
CASSILLYNEQFF	TGTGCCAGTAGTATCTTACTGTACAATGAGCAGTTCTTC	TRBJ2-1	TRBV19	-	-
CASSLGGYNEQFF	TGTGCCAGCAGTTTGGGAGGCTACAATGAGCAGTTCTTC	TRBJ2-1	TRBV27	-	-
CATSTRGEKLFF	TGTGCCACCAGCACCCGAGGTGAAAAACTGTTTTTT	TRBJ1-4	TRBV15	-	-
CASSPTGNYGYTF	TGTGCCAGCTCACCAACAGGCAACTATGGCTACACCTTC	TRBJ1-2	TRBV18	-	-
CASRAGVGRQSRTDTQYF	TGTGCCAGCAGAGCCGGCGTGGGGCGACAGTCGCGCACAGATACGCAGTATTTT	TRBJ2-3	TRBV7-9	-	-
CAWRRGSGVNYGYTF	TGTGCCTGGAGACGGGGAAGCGGGGTTAACTATGGCTACACCTTC	TRBJ1-2	TRBV30	-	-
CASSPWGTGHSNTEAFF	TGTGCCAGCAGCCCGTGGGGGACAGGTCATTCGAACACTGAAGCTTTCTTT	TRBJ1-1	TRBV7-9	-	TRBD1
CAISESGSGGSGFEQFF	TGTGCCATCAGTGAGTCGGGTAGCGGGGGCTCCGGGTTTGAGCAGTTCTTC	TRBJ2-1	TRBV10-3	-	TRBD2
CASSWGLGLATDTQYF	TGTGCCAGCAGCTGGGGGTTGGGACTAGCGACAGATACGCAGTATTTT	TRBJ2-3	TRBV11-2	-	TRBD2
CASIGGQTNYGYTF	TGTGCCAGCATCGGGGGACAGACTAACTATGGCTACACCTTC	TRBJ1-2	TRBV6-5	-	TRBD1
CASSVESSVNTEAFF	TGTGCCAGCAGCGTAGAATCGTCGGTGAACACTGAAGCTTTCTTT	TRBJ1-1	TRBV9	-	-
CASSLAAGAYEQYF	TGTGCCAGCAGCTTGGCGGCAGGTGCCTACGAGCAGTACTTC	TRBJ2-7	TRBV5-5	-	-
CASSYTGTSGPQYF	TGTGCCAGCAGTTACACCGGGACTAGCGGACCGCAGTATTTT	TRBJ2-3	TRBV6-5	-	TRBD2
CASSEYPYEQYF	TGTGCCAGCAGTGAATATCCCTACGAGCAGTACTTC	TRBJ2-7	TRBV25-1	-	-
CATSRDSNRDIYGYTF	TGTGCCACCAGCAGAGATTCAAACAGGGACATCTATGGCTACACCTTC	TRBJ1-2	TRBV15	-	-
CAWSVPTGTGRNQPQHF	TGTGCCTGGAGTGTTCCAACCGGGACAGGGCGAAATCAGCCCCAGCATTTT	TRBJ1-5	TRBV30	-	TRBD1
CASSLFGTGQETQYF	TGTGCCAGCAGCTTATTTGGGACAGGACAAGAGACCCAGTACTTC	TRBJ2-5	TRBV7-2	once	TRBD1